The subject of this entry is one TCR beta chain. This sample is part of a study of blood T cell repertoires in COVID-19. Study in general: Samples representing acute and convalescent COVID-19 were sourced from the United States, Italy and Spain. In each case, the material was cDNA or gDNA derived from T cells, B-cell-depleted T cells, or PBMCs.

Per the original data handling: For nucleated cells, counts were estimated from reference gene primer amplification. Sequencing used immunoSEQ multiplex PCR; TCRdb keeps in-frame clones, though not all of them. V, J and clone size were drawn from that table, and D and trimming were deduced from the DNA. This sample has 200,000 to 250,000 clones, with more than 85% found just once. Germline CDR1 SGHAT, CDR2 FQNNGV. After removal of 1 base from V and 1 base from J, the junction contained 4 bases not matched to a gene. This CDR3 has 16 residues. The sequenced sample consisted of peripheral blood. The chain is built from TRBV11-2 and TRBJ1-1; 9 bases are a match to TRBD1. The TCR sequence derives from an older woman with active or convalescent COVID-19. The CDR3 region is CASSLGTGVANTEAFF. CDR3 in DNA: TGTGCCAGCAGCTTAGGGACAGGGGTAGCGAACACTGAAGCTTTCTTT.